The rows below give T cell receptor beta chains drawn from one sample of a study of Ad26.COV2.S vaccination and SARS-CoV-2 variants. Data came from immunoSEQ multiplex PCR; TCRdb stores just in-frame clones and leaves some out. The sample consists of roughly 700,000 clones, 89% of them appearing once. The sequencing used peripheral blood, collected in a trial of Ad26.COV2.S vaccine versus placebo. The receptors were sampled from a person aged 18 to 59 who received the Ad26.COV2.S COVID-19 vaccine or a placebo. The CDR3 runs from the conserved cysteine through the conserved F or W. The order of the fields is CDR3 protein, CDR3 DNA, V gene, D gene, J gene. A D gene is named only where the DNA matches it firmly.

CASSQRDRGAEAFF TGTGCCAGCAGCCAAAGGGACAGGGGCGCTGAAGCTTTCTTT TRBV3-1/TRBV3-2 TRBD1 TRBJ1-1
CASSEWGRGLPYPSSYNSPLHF TGTGCCAGCAGTGAATGGGGAAGGGGGCTCCCGTATCCCAGCTCCTATAATTCACCCCTCCACTTT TRBV6-1 TRBD1 TRBJ1-6
CASSDGQPSGKSYEQYF TGTGCCAGCAGTGACGGACAGCCTAGCGGGAAGTCCTACGAGCAGTACTTC TRBV6-4 TRBD2 TRBJ2-7
CATRGVNYNEQFF TGTGCCACCAGAGGGGTGAACTACAATGAGCAGTTCTTC TRBV24-1 - TRBJ2-1
CASSLRRQANYGYTF TGTGCCAGCAGCTTAAGGAGGCAAGCTAACTATGGCTACACCTTC TRBV7-8 - TRBJ1-2
CATSDLNEQFF TGTGCCACCAGTGACCTCAATGAGCAGTTCTTC TRBV24-1 - TRBJ2-1
CASSLSTTGSWEQYF TGTGCCAGCAGTTTATCGACGACAGGGAGCTGGGAGCAGTACTTC TRBV27 TRBD1 TRBJ2-7
CAISGGPADQPQHF TGTGCCATCAGTGGGGGGCCTGCGGATCAGCCCCAGCATTTT TRBV10-3 - TRBJ1-5
CATSDSASMNTEAFF TGTGCCACCAGTGATTCGGCCAGCATGAACACTGAAGCTTTCTTT TRBV24-1 - TRBJ1-1
CASTVGQGYEQYF TGTGCCAGCACCGTCGGGCAGGGCTACGAGCAGTACTTC TRBV27 - TRBJ2-7
CASSLRGTTQFF TGTGCCAGCAGCCTCAGAGGGACAACGCAGTTCTTC TRBV21-1 - TRBJ2-1
CASGLSWVPPPYEQYF TGTGCTAGTGGTTTGAGCTGGGTCCCTCCTCCCTACGAGCAGTACTTC TRBV12-5 - TRBJ2-7
CASSVMPNTEAFF TGCGCCAGCAGTGTCATGCCGAACACTGAAGCTTTCTTT TRBV10-1 - TRBJ1-1